Below, one TCR beta chain is given with its context. In the original workflow: Amplifying reference gene primers gave estimates of nucleated cell counts. Repertoires were generated with immunoSEQ multiplex PCR, while TCRdb's copy carries only in-frame clones and drops some. V and J calls plus clone size are reproduced from that table; the DNA served to infer D and trimming. In the table there are roughly 250,000 clones, around nine tenths of which are singletons. The sample comes from a study of blood T cell repertoires in COVID-19. For the study at large: Material from acute and convalescent COVID-19 was sourced from the United States, Italy and Spain. T cells, B-cell-depleted T cells, or PBMCs supplied cDNA or gDNA.

Unmatched junction bases numbered 12, after V lost 11 bases and J lost 2 bases. The CDR3 is made up of 15 amino acids. CDR1 MGHRA and CDR2 YSYEKL come from the germline V gene. The rearrangement uses TRBV4-1 and TRBJ2-3; 8 nucleotides match TRBD2. What was sequenced was peripheral blood. This TCR was recovered from a man between 25 and 39 years old with COVID-19, enrolled during active disease. CDR3 loop: CAAKRGGADTDTQYF. The CDR3 DNA is TGCGCCGCGAAACGGGGGGGGGCCGACACAGATACGCAGTATTTT.